This TCR beta chain was observed in a study of blood T cell repertoires in COVID-19. In the study overall: Nucleic acid was either cDNA or gDNA, and it came from T cells, B-cell-depleted T cells, or PBMCs.

Repertoires were generated with immunoSEQ multiplex PCR, while TCRdb's copy carries only in-frame clones and drops some. The sample lists approximately 220,000 clones, about 85% seen once, with more than 2.5% in the top ten. This CDR3 has 13 residues. Germline CDR1 and CDR2: MNHEY and SMNVEV (reference sequence). Trimming at V came to 4 bases and at J to 7 bases, leaving 4 bases not matched to a gene. Cohort 3 donors counted as recovered after two negative PCRs, clearance, or resolved symptoms. This TCR was recovered from a woman in her thirties who had recovered from COVID-19. The J gene is TRBJ2-5, the V gene TRBV27, with TRBD1 matching 9 bases. The sequencing sample was made of PBMCs or T cells enriched from blood (not recorded which). CDR3 nucleotide sequence: TGTGCCAGCAGTTCTACAGGGGGCTGGACCCAGTACTTC. Translated, it gives CASSSTGGWTQYF.